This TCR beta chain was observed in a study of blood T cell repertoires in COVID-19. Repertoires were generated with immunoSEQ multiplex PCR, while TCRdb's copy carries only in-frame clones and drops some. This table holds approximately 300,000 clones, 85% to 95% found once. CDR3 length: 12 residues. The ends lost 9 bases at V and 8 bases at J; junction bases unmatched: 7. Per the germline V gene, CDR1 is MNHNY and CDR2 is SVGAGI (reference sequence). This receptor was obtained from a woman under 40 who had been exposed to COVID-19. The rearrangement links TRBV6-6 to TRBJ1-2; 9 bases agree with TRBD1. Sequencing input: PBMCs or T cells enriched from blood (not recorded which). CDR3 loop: CASGTGSQGYTF. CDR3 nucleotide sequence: TGTGCCAGTGGGACAGGGAGTCAAGGCTACACCTTC.